This passage covers 15 T cell receptor beta chains from one sample sequenced in a study of blood T cells in healthy people across ages. A sample-barcoded 5' primer and a J-beta primer mix were used in a second PCR of roughly 7 to 11 cycles. TCRdb reprocessed the 5' RACE reads via MiXCR and lists one record per CDR3 protein. The sample lists some 940,000 distinct CDR3 sequences, almost 30% occurring once. A further study also used this sample, focusing on T cells of mothers and their children.

Sequencing was done on a sample of blood. Receptor source: a woman aged 40 to 49 in good health.

The V call is TRBV6-5, the J call TRBJ1-6; possibly TRBD1 for D (5 bases). Trimming removed 2 bases from V and 7 bases from J, with 12 bases in between. Per germline, CDR1 MNHEY and CDR2 SVGAGI. The CDR3 has 15 residues. CDR3 sequence: CASSYGARVNSPLHF. CDR3 coding DNA: TGTGCCAGCAGTTACGGGGCCAGGGTGAATTCACCCCTCCACTTT.

V usage is TRBV2 and J usage is TRBJ1-5; unclear D gene. From germline, CDR1 is SNHLY and CDR2 FYNNEI. Between the trimmed V and J ends, which lost 3 bases and 0 bases, there was a span of 15 bases. The CDR3 is made up of 17 amino acids. For the CDR3, the DNA is TGTGCCAGCAGTGATTTCAGGTCCCCCCTTAGCAATCAGCCCCAGCATTTT. This codes for CASSDFRSPLSNQPQHF.

The V gene is TRBV3-1, the J gene TRBJ2-1; 13 nucleotides align to TRBD2. This CDR3 comprises 18 residues. With V trimmed by 3 bases and J by 0 bases, 5 bases remained unmatched. Germline loops: CDR1 LGHDT, CDR2 YNNKEL (reference sequence). The CDR3 spells CASSHGTSGASSYNEQFF. The CDR3 DNA follows: TGTGCCAGCAGCCATGGGACTAGCGGGGCGAGCTCCTACAATGAGCAGTTCTTC.

This clonotype has a count of ten or more. The chain links TRBV28 to TRBJ2-7, with unresolved D. CDR3 length equals 13 residues. From germline, CDR1 is MDHEN and CDR2 SYDVKM. V lost 6 bases and J 2 bases, leaving 11 bases between the germline ends. Written as DNA, the CDR3 is TGTGCCAGCAGCTTAACAGTGCCCTACGAGCAGTACTTC. This codes for CASSLTVPYEQYF.

This clonotype was detected only a few times. V is TRBV20-1 and J is TRBJ1-4; D is unresolved. The CDR3 consists of 14 residues. Germline CDR1 is DFQATT and CDR2 is SNEGSKA (reference sequence). Trimming took 5 bases from V and 6 from J, leaving 16 bases between them. CDR3 DNA: TGCAGTGCTTTACACCCACGGGTGGATGAAAAACTGTTTTTT. Protein sequence: CSALHPRVDEKLFF.

This clonotype was seen ten or more times. This chain uses TRBV28 with TRBJ2-1, with 8 bases fitting TRBD2. The germline gives CDR1 MDHEN, CDR2 SYDVKM. There are 15 residues in the CDR3. The junction had 7 bases not matched to a gene; V was cut back by 2 bases and J by 7 bases. The CDR3 DNA reads TGTGCCAGCAGTTTAGGCGGGGGGCCTCAAAATGAGCAGTTCTTC. This gives the protein CASSLGGGPQNEQFF. The variable domain in full, completed from reference TRBV28 and TRBJ2-1, reads DVKVTQSSRYLVKRTGEKVFLECVQDMDHENMFWYRQDPGLGLRLIYFSYDVKMKEKGDIPEGYSVSREKKERFSLILESASTNQTSMYLCASSLGGGPQNEQFFGPGTRLTVL.

This clonotype occurred a few times. The rearrangement uses TRBV18 and TRBJ1-1; D gene ambiguous. The V and J ends lost 6 bases and 0 bases respectively, with 17 bases between them. This CDR3 spans 16 amino acids. Germline loops: CDR1 KGHSH, CDR2 LQKENI. For the CDR3, the DNA is TGTGCCAGCTCTCAGATAGGCACAGCGATGAACACTGAAGCTTTCTTT. Translating it yields CASSQIGTAMNTEAFF.

In this sample, this clonotype turned up many times. The chain links TRBV4-1 to TRBJ2-7, with a weak D call TRBD2 (7 bases). Looked up from germline, CDR1 is MGHRA and CDR2 is YSYEKL. The CDR3 sequence is 14 residues long. V was clipped by 5 bases and J by 5 bases, with 16 bases between them. The chain's CDR3 is CASSNREGVDEQYF. As DNA, the CDR3 is TGCGCCAGCAGCAACAGGGAGGGGGTGGACGAGCAGTACTTC.

A few counts support this clonotype. The chain recombines TRBV7-9 with TRBJ2-3; the match to TRBD1 covers 12 bases. CDR3 length equals 18 residues. Germline values: CDR1 SEHNR, CDR2 FQNEAQ (reference sequence). With V trimmed by 5 bases and J by 5 bases, 14 bases remained unmatched. The CDR3 DNA reads as TGTGCCAGCAGCCCTCCAAGGATGGGACAGGGGGCGAAAGATACGCAGTATTTT. Amino acid sequence: CASSPPRMGQGAKDTQYF. The full variable domain, in which reference TRBV7-9 and TRBJ2-3 provide the parts outside the CDR3, is DTGVSQNPRHKITKRGQNVTFRCDPISEHNRLYWYRQTLGQGPEFLTYFQNEAQLEKSRLLSDRFSAERPKGSFSTLEIQRTEQGDSAMYLCASSPPRMGQGAKDTQYFGPGTRLTVL.

The chain carries TRBV4-1 and TRBJ1-2, with D perhaps matching TRBD1 (6 bases). The CDR3 contains 15 residues. Trimming took off 0 bases at V and 8 bases at J, with 16 bases between the two ends. In germline, CDR1 is MGHRA, CDR2 YSYEKL. The CDR3 nucleotides read TGCGCCAGCAGCCAAGAAAGGACAGCGGCCAAAGGCTACACCTTC. It codes for CASSQERTAAKGYTF.

This clonotype was seen ten or more times. The rearrangement links TRBV12-3 or TRBV12-4 to TRBJ1-2, with 9 bases lining up with TRBD1. The CDR3 consists of 15 residues. Trimming removed 5 bases from V and 5 bases from J; junction bases left unmatched: 9. CDR3 DNA sequence: TGTGCCAGCAGTCCTCTTGGACAGGGGTTTTATGGCTACACCTTC. It encodes CASSPLGQGFYGYTF.

Details on this clonotype: Mismatch with germline at one junction end may stem from a read error. The chain is built from TRBV7-6 and TRBJ2-7; D gene ambiguous. CDR3 length: 13 amino acids. Germline values: CDR1 SGHVS, CDR2 FNYEAQ. This CDR3 is CVSSLEVTYEQYF. In nucleotides, the CDR3 is TGTGTCAGCAGCTTAGAAGTTACCTACGAGCAGTACTTC.

This chain uses TRBV2 with TRBJ2-7, with 8 bases aligning to TRBD2. The CDR3 is 15 amino acids. Germline CDR1 is SNHLY and CDR2 is FYNNEI. After removal of 2 bases from V and 6 bases from J, the junction contained 9 bases not matched to a gene. The CDR3 coding sequence is TGTGCCAGCAGTGAACGGAGCGGGGGCGGGTCCGAGCAGTACTTC. It translates to CASSERSGGGSEQYF. The full variable domain, completed using reference TRBV2 and TRBJ2-7, is EPEVTQTPSHQVTQMGQEVILRCVPISNHLYFYWYRQILGQKVEFLVSFYNNEISEKSEIFDDQFSVERPDGSNFTLKIRSTKLEDSAMYFCASSERSGGGSEQYFGPGTRLTVT.

The J gene is TRBJ1-2, the V gene TRBV28; TRBD1 aligns across 7 bases. The junction had 15 bases not matched to a gene; V was cut back by 6 bases and J by 8 bases. This CDR3 spans 15 amino acids. Germline lookup yields CDR1 MDHEN and CDR2 SYDVKM. This chain's CDR3 is CASSAGQSSHGGYTF. The CDR3 DNA reads TGTGCCAGCAGCGCGGGACAGAGTTCCCACGGGGGCTACACCTTC.

This clonotype was counted between two and nine times. This chain links TRBV12-3 or TRBV12-4 with TRBJ2-5, with 7 bases aligning to TRBD2. The DNA end lines up better with TRBJ2-7; the J call may be wrong. This CDR3 comprises 11 residues. CDR3 DNA: TGTGCCAGCAAAGCGGGGAACGAGCAGTACTTC. The encoded protein is CASKAGNEQYF.